The clone carrying this TCR beta chain was counted many times. CDR3 size: 16 residues. With 0 bases clipped from V and 2 bases from J, the junction kept 6 bases outside the gene matches. The germline gives CDR1 LGHDT, CDR2 YNNKEL (reference sequence). This record belongs to a study of Graves' ophthalmopathy and Graves' hyperthyroidism. Ages of hyperthyroidism patients ran from 18 to 65, and their diagnoses were new, under 2 months' duration. Diagnosis relied on clinical symptoms, serum thyroxine, TRAb, thyroid ultrasound and orbital computed tomography. Using RNA transcripts, the TCR beta CDR3 regions were amplified. HTBI-primed RT-PCR formed the first round, and a multiplex PCR formed the second. TCRdb re-called the multiplex PCR reads with MiXCR, one entry per CDR3 protein. The table shows about 380,000 distinct CDR3 sequences, with approximately 15% occurring only once.

Source material: peripheral blood. The sequence was obtained from a woman between 18 and 30 years old with stable Graves' hyperthyroidism. V is TRBV3-1 and J is TRBJ1-2; 7 bases line up with TRBD1. The DNA of the CDR3 is TGTGCCAGCAGCCAAGATAGAGGGACAGTAAACTATGGCTACACCTTC. Amino acid sequence: CASSQDRGTVNYGYTF. Variable domain in full (rest from reference TRBV3-1 and TRBJ1-2): DTAVSQTPKYLVTQMGNDKSIKCEQNLGHDTMYWYKQDSKKFLKIMFSYNNKELIINETVPNRFSPKSPDKAHLNLHINSLELGDSAVYFCASSQDRGTVNYGYTFGSGTRLTVV.